This entry is about one T cell receptor beta chain. This clone has a single count. This receptor's antigen is unknown. No clone much larger than this one lies a single base away; base qualities are absent. This entry comes from a study of blood T cell repertoires in COVID-19 (dated by TCRdb to 2020 to 2021). The study in broad terms: Samples from collaborators originated in the United States, Italy and Spain and spanned both the acute and convalescent phases of COVID-19. The material from the prospective study consisted of cDNA or gDNA derived from T cells, B-cell-depleted T cells, or PBMCs. Deeply sampled blood TCRbeta repertoires from subjects exposed to, actively infected with, or recovered from COVID-19 were included in the dataset. The repertoires were released in a freely available public database meant as a resource for research on the immune response to SARS-CoV-2. Samples came from the ongoing ImmuneRACE study (first 160 participants) plus 1,254 subjects from 6 global collaborators. The sample metadata nearly always contained a de-identified subject ID, COVID-19 status, age in years and sex. Where available, HLA class I and class II types were taken from metadata supplied by the sample provider and were not determined by assay-based typing.

The germline V gene specifies SGDLS as CDR1 and YYNGEE as CDR2. Measured from the cysteine to the phenylalanine, the CDR3 is 13 residues long. Left in the record is the CDR3 DNA by itself, 39 bases read in frame from the first base. A distance of 6 bases separates the germline ends of V and J, which lose 1 base and 2 bases respectively. The immunoSEQ Assay, a bias-controlled multiplex PCR, was used to amplify TCRbeta CDR3 regions from genomic DNA. The published analysis was carried out like this. Nucleated cell counts per sample were estimated from amplification of reference gene primers within the assay. Sequence reads were collapsed and filtered to measure the absolute abundance of every unique TCRbeta CDR3 rearrangement. For each sample, productive Simpson clonality was calculated by taking the square root of Simpson's diversity index across productive rearrangements. TCRdb's version of the immuneACCESS table is confined to in-frame rearrangements and falls short of the full clone set. An unresolved V gene accounts for under half of the shortfall where checked; the remainder is of unknown origin. V and J calls and clone size follow that table, whereas D and trimming were derived from the DNA. Here the sample has 190,000 or so clones; about 81% occur a single time. About 11% of the sample is held by the ten biggest clonotypes.

One collaborating source in Seattle enrolled patients during active infection and followed them longitudinally through the course of disease. The collaborating institutions used their own protocols to collect whole blood in K2EDTA tubes. For TCRbeta analysis, collaborators shipped samples as frozen whole blood, isolated PBMCs, or DNA extracted from either of those sample types. The research as a whole found: How much clinical and demographic metadata was included differed by source and by participant, and the metadata was provided uncurated.

Here the chain combines TRBV9 and TRBJ1-1; a confident D gene designation cannot be given. The source is a woman over 75 with COVID-19, enrolled during active disease. The specimen sequenced was peripheral blood. The CDR3 protein sequence reads: CASSVRRNTEAFF. The DNA sequence reads TGTGCCAGCAGCGTACGGAGAAACACTGAAGCTTTCTTT.